The sequence of this TCR beta chain was determined in a study of identifying expanded T cells in peripheral blood. During the collection period, no donor immune events like infections were recorded. V lost 5 bases and J lost 2; bases outside the gene matches: 6. Germline CDR1 LNHDA, CDR2 SQIVND (reference sequence). This CDR3 is built from 14 residues. Assay used: immunoSEQ multiplex PCR; TCRdb lists only in-frame clones, some missing. This table has about 100,000 clones, around 85% appearing once. The study, taken as a whole, reports: Clone count variance between roughly 2-week samples rose with total template count.

Concerning this clone itself: The antigen is not known.

The origin of this receptor is a person between 18 and 69 years old in good health. V gene TRBV19 combines with J gene TRBJ2-7; TRBD1 matches at 7 bases. Input material: blood. CDR3 in amino acids: CASSSGQAPYEQYF. DNA for the CDR3: TGTGCCAGTAGTTCCGGACAGGCCCCCTACGAGCAGTACTTC. Based on the CDR3 plus reference TRBV19 and TRBJ2-7, the full variable domain is DGGITQSPKYLFRKEGQNVTLSCEQNLNHDAMYWYRQDPGQGLRLIYYSQIVNDFQKGDIAEGYSVSREKKESFPLTVTSAQKNPTAFYLCASSSGQAPYEQYFGPGTRLTVT.